These T cell receptor beta chains were read from a single sample in a study of blood T cell repertoires in COVID-19. Profiled with immunoSEQ multiplex PCR; TCRdb holds only in-frame clones, not every one. Found here are approximately 150,000 clones, about 88% of them singletons; the top ten hold around 1%. The specimen was peripheral blood. Source of these receptors: a man aged 40-49 years with acute or convalescent COVID-19. The CDR3 runs from the conserved cysteine through the conserved F or W. The D gene is left open where the match is weak. Not every row has a clone size; where given, it reads once, few, many or a size class.

TRBJ2-5	.	TRBV7-3	TRBD1	TGTGCCAGCAGCCGGGACAGGGTAGAGACCCAGTACTTC	CASSRDRVETQYF
TRBJ2-3	.	TRBV5-1	TRBD2	TGCGCCAGCAGCCCGGGACTAGCGGTGAGAGGCACAGATACGCAGTATTTT	CASSPGLAVRGTDTQYF
TRBJ2-5	.	TRBV3-1/TRBV3-2	.	TGTGCCAGCAGCCCGGGGGTCCCAGGGACCCAGTACTTC	CASSPGVPGTQYF
TRBJ2-3	.	TRBV30	.	TGTGCCTGGAGTCAGGGTTACACAGATACGCAGTATTTT	CAWSQGYTDTQYF
TRBJ1-2	.	TRBV28	.	TGTGCCAGCAGTTTAAGCGGCAGGATCGGCGGCTACACCTTC	CASSLSGRIGGYTF
TRBJ2-7	.	TRBV3-1/TRBV3-2	TRBD2	TGTGCCAGCAGCCCCAGCGGGACTAGCCGTTACGAGCAGTACTTC	CASSPSGTSRYEQYF
TRBJ2-1	.	TRBV5-6	TRBD2	TGTGCCAGCAGTCTAGGAGCGGGGGGGCCCTCTGGGCAGTTCTTC	CASSLGAGGPSGQFF
TRBJ2-3	.	TRBV18	TRBD1	TGTGCCAGCTCACCACGACAGGGGTTGTCAGATACGCAGTATTTT	CASSPRQGLSDTQYF
TRBJ2-7	.	TRBV23-1	TRBD1	TGCGCCAGCAGTCTCGGGACAGACTCCTGCGAGCAGTACTTC	CASSLGTDSCEQYF
TRBJ2-5	.	TRBV19	.	TGTGCCAGTAGTACACGACAGAGAAAAGAGACCCAGTACTTC	CASSTRQRKETQYF
TRBJ2-1	.	TRBV5-8	.	TGTGCCAGCAGCTTGTACTTATCCGAGGGCTCCTACAATGAGCAGTTCTTC	CASSLYLSEGSYNEQFF
TRBJ1-1	.	TRBV29-1	.	TGCAGCGGGACGGACTGGAACACTGAAGCTTTCTTT	CSGTDWNTEAFF
TRBJ2-1	.	TRBV24-1	TRBD2	TGTGCCACCAGTGATTCTCCGGGACTAGCTTTAGATGAGCAGTTCTTC	CATSDSPGLALDEQFF
TRBJ1-6	.	TRBV30	.	TGTGCCTGGAGTGTACAGGGCTTATGGGCACCCCTCCACTTT	CAWSVQGLWAPLHF
TRBJ1-4	.	TRBV28	TRBD1	TGTGCCAGCACCCGGGACAGGGAAGAAAAACTGTTTTTT	CASTRDREEKLFF
TRBJ1-2	.	TRBV3-1/TRBV3-2	TRBD1	TGTGCCAGCAGCCAAGACATGACAGGGGGCGAGGTAATCTATGGCTACACCTTC	CASSQDMTGGEVIYGYTF
TRBJ2-3	.	TRBV5-1	.	TGCGCCAGCAGCTTAGAGCCAGGGGATACGCAGTATTTT	CASSLEPGDTQYF
TRBJ1-4	.	TRBV2	.	TGTGCCAGAGGACGAGGGGAAAAACTGTTTTTT	CARGRGEKLFF
TRBJ2-7	.	TRBV5-1	TRBD1	TGCGCCAGCAGCTTGGGCGGACAGGGGTTCCACGAGCAGTACTTC	CASSLGGQGFHEQYF
TRBJ1-2	once	TRBV6-5	TRBD1	TGTGCCACTACGACAGGGCGCGGTAATGGCTACACCTTC	CATTTGRGNGYTF
TRBJ2-5	.	TRBV19	TRBD1	TGTGCCAGTAGTAGACGACAGGGGACAAAGGAGACCCAGTACTTC	CASSRRQGTKETQYF
TRBJ1-4	once	TRBV29-1	TRBD1	TGCAGCGTCGGGACAGTCTCCAATGAAAAACTGTTTTTT	CSVGTVSNEKLFF
TRBJ1-2	.	TRBV9	.	TGTGCCAGCAGCGTAGACCCTACTACATATAACTATGGCTACACCTTC	CASSVDPTTYNYGYTF
TRBJ1-1	.	TRBV5-1	.	TGCGCCAGCAGCTTTGAGGGATTGAACACTGAAGCTTTCTTT	CASSFEGLNTEAFF
TRBJ2-7	.	TRBV29-1	.	TGCAGCGTTCGTAACCGGGACACCTCACGCGAGCAGTACTTC	CSVRNRDTSREQYF
TRBJ2-2	.	TRBV29-1	.	TGCAGCGTTCGTGAGGGGAACACCGGGGAGCTGTTTTTT	CSVREGNTGELFF
TRBJ2-7	once	TRBV11-2	.	TGTGCCAGCAGCCTCCTCCAGGGGCACCTCTCCTACGAGCAGTACTTC	CASSLLQGHLSYEQYF
TRBJ2-1	few	TRBV29-1	.	TGCAGCGTTGAAGGGGGCCTCGGGTACAATGAGCAGTTCTTC	CSVEGGLGYNEQFF
TRBJ1-1	.	TRBV27	TRBD1	TGTGCCAGCAGTTTCCAGGGGGCGATGAACACTGAAGCTTTCTTT	CASSFQGAMNTEAFF
TRBJ1-2	.	TRBV9	.	TGTGCCAGCAGCGCCCTAGGAGCCTCTTCGGGTGGCTACACCTTC	CASSALGASSGGYTF
TRBJ1-4	once	TRBV28	TRBD1	TGTGCCAGCAGTTCGACAGGGGTCAATGAAAAACTGTTTTTT	CASSSTGVNEKLFF
TRBJ2-1	.	TRBV4-1	.	TGCGCCAGCAGCCAATCTTTCGCGGGGAGCTACAATGAGCAGTTCTTC	CASSQSFAGSYNEQFF
TRBJ2-5	.	TRBV7-8	.	TGTGCCAGCAGCTTACCCCCGGGAGAGACCCAGTACTTC	CASSLPPGETQYF
TRBJ2-7	.	TRBV18	.	TGTGCCAGCTCACCGGGAGGCTACGAGCAGTACTTC	CASSPGGYEQYF
TRBJ2-1	.	TRBV11-2	TRBD1	TGTGCCAGCAGCCAGGGGGTTGGTTGGGACAATGAGCAGTTCTTC	CASSQGVGWDNEQFF
TRBJ1-5	.	TRBV6-6	.	TGTGCCAGCAGTTCCGGGACAACGTCCCATCAGCCCCAGCATTTT	CASSSGTTSHQPQHF
TRBJ1-4	.	TRBV6-5	TRBD1	TGTGCCAGCAGTTACTCACCCGGGACAGGGTCACTGTTTTTT	CASSYSPGTGSLFF
TRBJ1-2	.	TRBV28	TRBD1	TGTGCCCACCAGGGGGCCTTGGGACAGGGTTTTAGTCCCTATGGCTACACCTTC	CAHQGALGQGFSPYGYTF
TRBJ2-1	.	TRBV9	.	TGTGCCAGCAGCCCCTCTACCCCCGAGCAGTTCTTC	CASSPSTPEQFF
TRBJ1-5	.	TRBV18	.	TGTGCCAGCTCACCTGGGCCAGGGTACAATCAGCCCCAGCATTTT	CASSPGPGYNQPQHF
TRBJ1-4	.	TRBV11-2	.	TGTGCCAGCAGCCTTGGGAGGGAAAAACTGTTTTTT	CASSLGREKLFF
TRBJ1-1	.	TRBV29-1	.	TGCAGCGTTGTGAATCAGGGATTTGGGCGAACTGAAGCTTTCTTT	CSVVNQGFGRTEAFF
TRBJ1-1	once	TRBV18	TRBD1	TGTGCCAGCTCACCAAACTCCGGGACAGGGGGTTTGGAAGCTTTCTTT	CASSPNSGTGGLEAFF
TRBJ1-5	few	TRBV6-4	.	TGTGCCAGCAGTGCTCAGCCAGGGTTCAATCAGCCCCAGCATTTT	CASSAQPGFNQPQHF
TRBJ1-1	.	TRBV27	TRBD1	TGTGCCAGCAGTAAATGGGACAGACCAGATGAAGCTTTCTTT	CASSKWDRPDEAFF
TRBJ2-7	.	TRBV9	TRBD1	TGTGCCAGCTCCGACAGGGGCGAGCAGTACTTC	CASSDRGEQYF
TRBJ1-2	.	TRBV5-4	.	TGTGCCAGCAGCGGGTTATATGGTCAGGGGTATGGCTACACCTTC	CASSGLYGQGYGYTF
TRBJ1-3	few	TRBV2	TRBD1	TGTGCCAGCAGTACAGGGGCGCGGGGAAACACCATATATTTT	CASSTGARGNTIYF
TRBJ2-3	.	TRBV5-4	TRBD2	TGTGCCAGCAGTTCTAGCGGGGGGGGATCAGATACGCAGTATTTT	CASSSSGGGSDTQYF